Following are 3 T cell receptor beta chains from one sample sequenced in a study of response to subunit inactivated influenza vaccine. TCRdb reanalysed the RT-PCR reads using MiXCR and keeps one entry per CDR3 protein. The table includes about 520,000 distinct CDR3 sequences, about 25% detected once. The sample consisted of CD4+ T cells sorted from PBMCs, taken approximately 5 days after vaccination. The receptors were gathered from a man aged 45 to 65 who received an inactivated influenza vaccine.

The CDR3 reads CATSIDLGSSYEQYF. DNA for the CDR3: TGTGCCACCAGCATAGATCTTGGGTCCTCCTACGAGCAGTACTTC. The chain combines TRBV15 with TRBJ2-7; D not resolved. Germline V gene lookup returns CDR1 LNHNV and CDR2 YYDKDF (reference sequence). There are 15 residues in the CDR3. V lost 4 bases and J 0 bases, leaving 13 bases between the germline ends.

This rearrangement joins TRBV24-1 to TRBJ2-1; D is uncertain. The CDR3 sequence is 15 residues long. From germline, CDR1 is KGHDR and CDR2 SFDVKD. Trimming removed 5 bases from V and 4 bases from J, with 14 bases in between. CDR3 sequence (DNA): TGTGCCACCAGTGGAAGGGTCTCTTTTTACAATGAGCAGTTCTTC. Its translation is CATSGRVSFYNEQFF.

V usage is TRBV24-1 and J usage is TRBJ2-2; 9 bases fit TRBD2. The germline gives CDR1 KGHDR, CDR2 SFDVKD. The CDR3 has 16 residues. With 6 bases clipped from V and 9 bases from J, the junction kept 13 bases outside the gene matches. CDR3 DNA sequence: TGTGCCACCAGTTCGGGCGGGAGGGAGATGCGCCGGGAGCTGTTTTTT. Translation gives CATSSGGREMRRELFF.